This paragraph reports one T cell receptor beta chain. The assay was immunoSEQ multiplex PCR, and TCRdb's table has in-frame clones only and misses some. Of over 90,000 clones in the sample, around 90% were seen once. This specimen comes from a study of blood T cell repertoires in COVID-19. Study overall: In each case, the material was cDNA or gDNA derived from T cells, B-cell-depleted T cells, or PBMCs.

The V gene end was trimmed by 4 bases and the J gene end by 7 bases; junction bases not matched to a gene: 8. The CDR3 spans 15 residues. Germline lookup yields CDR1 SGHKS and CDR2 YYEKEE (reference sequence). The receptor's source is a man younger than 30 with acute or convalescent COVID-19. Sequencing was performed on peripheral blood. The chain carries TRBV5-5 and TRBJ1-5; 10 bases align to TRBD1. CDR3 region: CASSPTGGPGQPQHF. The CDR3 DNA is TGTGCCAGCAGCCCGACAGGGGGCCCGGGACAGCCCCAGCATTTT.